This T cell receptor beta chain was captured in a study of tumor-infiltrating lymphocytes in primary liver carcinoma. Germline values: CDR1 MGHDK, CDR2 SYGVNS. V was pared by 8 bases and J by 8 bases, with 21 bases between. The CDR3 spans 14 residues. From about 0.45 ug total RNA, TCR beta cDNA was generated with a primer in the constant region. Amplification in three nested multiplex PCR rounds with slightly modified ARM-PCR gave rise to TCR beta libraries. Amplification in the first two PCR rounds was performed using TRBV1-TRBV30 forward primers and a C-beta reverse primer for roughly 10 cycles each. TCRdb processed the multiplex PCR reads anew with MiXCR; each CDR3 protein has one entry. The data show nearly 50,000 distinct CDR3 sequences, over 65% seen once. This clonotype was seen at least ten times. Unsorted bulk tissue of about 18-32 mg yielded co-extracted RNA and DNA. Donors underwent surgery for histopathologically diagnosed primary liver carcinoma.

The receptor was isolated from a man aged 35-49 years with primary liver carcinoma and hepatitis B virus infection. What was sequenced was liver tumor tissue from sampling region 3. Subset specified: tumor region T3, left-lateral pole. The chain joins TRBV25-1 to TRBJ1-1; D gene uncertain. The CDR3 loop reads CASQLTAGESEAFF. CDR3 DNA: TGTGCCAGCCAATTAACGGCCGGGGAGTCAGAAGCTTTCTTT. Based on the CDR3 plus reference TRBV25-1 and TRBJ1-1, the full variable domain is EADIYQTPRYLVIGTGKKITLECSQTMGHDKMYWYQQDPGMELHLIHYSYGVNSTEKGDLSSESTVSRIRTEHFPLTLESARPSHTSQYLCASQLTAGESEAFFGQGTRLTVV.